The 11 T cell receptor beta chains below were found in one sample sequenced in a study of spatial heterogeneity in lung cancer. One entry per CDR3 protein, called by TCRdb with MiXCR from the 5' RACE reads. The sample lists some 54,000 distinct CDR3 sequences, around 7.7% occurring once. Time point specified: blood at routine non-recurrence follow-up after resection. Sequencing was performed on whole RNA extracted from tumor and nontumor lung tissue, or from frozen PBMC, and the material was left unsorted. The starting material was PBMCs, obtained at follow-up. These receptors were collected from a female donor with early-stage non-small cell lung cancer.

This clonotype occurred many times. The genes are TRBV20-1 and TRBJ1-1; 9 bases line up with TRBD1. The ends lost 1 base at V and 1 base at J; junction bases unmatched: 4. CDR3 length equals 15 residues. Germline CDR1 is DFQATT and CDR2 is SNEGSKA (reference sequence). Here the CDR3 DNA reads TGCAGTGCTAGAGTTGGGACAGGGACGAACACTGAAGCTTTCTTT. Translated, it gives CSARVGTGTNTEAFF.

This clonotype has ten or more counts. The V gene is TRBV5-1, the J gene TRBJ2-7; 10 bases fit TRBD1. This CDR3 has 16 residues. Germline V gives CDR1 SGHRS, CDR2 YFSETQ. The V segment lost 3 bases and the J segment 3 bases; nucleotides outside the gene matches: 9. CDR3 nucleotide sequence: TGCGCCAGCAGCTCAAATCCGGGGACAGGGGTCTACGAGCAGTACTTC. Translation gives CASSSNPGTGVYEQYF. Combining the CDR3 with reference TRBV5-1 and TRBJ2-7 gives the whole variable domain KAGVTQTPRYLIKTRGQQVTLSCSPISGHRSVSWYQQTPGQGLQFLFEYFSETQRNKGNFPGRFSGRQFSNSRSEMNVSTLELGDSALYLCASSSNPGTGVYEQYFGPGTRLTVT.

This clonotype came up many times. The chain carries TRBV7-8 and TRBJ2-1; D ambiguous. Trimming removed 3 bases from V and 5 bases from J, with 14 bases in between. This CDR3 contains 15 residues. CDR1 and CDR2 (germline): SGHVS, FQNEAQ. In DNA, the CDR3 is TGTGCCAGCAGCTTTAGAAGCCCAGCGAACAATGAGCAGTTCTTC. It encodes CASSFRSPANNEQFF. The variable domain in full, with the rest retrieved from reference TRBV7-8 and TRBJ2-1, is GAGVSQSPRYKVAKRGQDVALRCDPISGHVSLFWYQQALGQGPEFLTYFQNEAQLDKSGLPSDRFFAERPEGSVSTLKIQRTQQEDSAVYLCASSFRSPANNEQFFGPGTRLTVL.

This clonotype was counted only a few times. This sequence joins TRBV19 and TRBJ2-2, with 11 bases aligning to TRBD2. Germline loops: CDR1 LNHDA, CDR2 SQIVND (reference sequence). This CDR3 is built from 15 residues. V was clipped by 5 bases and J by 4 bases; unmatched bases: 3. The DNA of the CDR3 is TGTGCCAGTAGTCCCGGGACTAGCGGCACCGGGGAGCTGTTTTTT. Translation gives CASSPGTSGTGELFF.

The chain uses TRBV6-5 and TRBJ1-1; D ambiguous. CDR3 length equals 13 residues. Trimming removed 7 bases from V and 10 bases from J, with 19 bases in between. Per the germline V gene, CDR1 is MNHEY and CDR2 is SVGAGI. Written as DNA, the CDR3 is TGTGCCAGCACCCCCCGGACGGGCAAGGGAGCTTTCTTT. Amino acids: CASTPRTGKGAFF.

This clonotype was seen at least ten times. The chain uses TRBV7-3 and TRBJ2-7, with 8 bases aligning to TRBD2. V shed 1 base, J shed 2 bases, and the junction held 13 bases outside the gene matches. The germline CDR1 and CDR2 sequences are SGHTA and FQGTGA. The CDR3 runs to 18 residues. Written as DNA, the CDR3 is TGTGCCAGCAGCTTAAAGCCCCCCGGGAGCGGGGGTACCTACGAGCAGTACTTC. This translates into CASSLKPPGSGGTYEQYF.

The table lists this clonotype with many counts. V and J are TRBV7-9 and TRBJ2-7; D is undetermined. This CDR3 region has 11 residues. V lost 4 bases to trimming and J lost 5 bases, with 6 bases between them. Germline CDR1 reads SEHNR; CDR2 reads FQNEAQ (reference sequence). CDR3 coding DNA: TGTGCCAGCAGCTACCGGAACGAGCAGTACTTC. Residues: CASSYRNEQYF.

This clonotype was detected a few times. The chain is built from TRBV18 and TRBJ1-1; D not resolved. The CDR3 totals 15 residues. Germline CDR1 is KGHSH and CDR2 is LQKENI. The V end lost 6 bases, the J end lost 3 bases, and 17 bases lay between the germline ends. CDR3 bases: TGTGCCAGCTCCCCCCGACCTCTCTTGGACACTGAAGCTTTCTTT. It encodes CASSPRPLLDTEAFF. The whole variable domain, remainder taken from reference TRBV18 and TRBJ1-1, is NAGVMQNPRHLVRRRGQEARLRCSPMKGHSHVYWYRQLPEEGLKFMVYLQKENIIDESGMPKERFSAEFPKEGPSILRIQQVVRGDSAAYFCASSPRPLLDTEAFFGQGTRLTVV.

V is TRBV21-1 and J is TRBJ2-1; the D call of TRBD1 is as the table states it, not checked on the DNA. TRBV21-1 corresponds to a pseudogene. This CDR3 comprises 15 residues. The CDR3 loop reads CASSKRTGGFNEQFF. The DNA of the CDR3 is TGTGCCAGCAGCAAAAGGACAGGGGGGTTCAATGAGCAGTTCTTC.

This clonotype has a handful of counts. This sequence joins TRBV19 and TRBJ1-5, with D uncertain. V was trimmed by 3 bases and J by 0 bases, leaving 12 bases between them. The CDR3 is made up of 16 amino acids. Germline V CDR1 and CDR2: LNHDA, SQIVND (reference sequence). Here the CDR3 reads CASSIAWENSNQPQHF. Here the CDR3 DNA reads TGTGCCAGTAGTATCGCCTGGGAAAATAGCAATCAGCCCCAGCATTTT.

This clonotype has ten or more counts. The chain employs TRBV24-1 and TRBJ2-7, with unresolved D. The V and J ends lost 3 bases and 5 bases respectively, with 4 bases between them. This CDR3 has 11 amino acids. Germline V gives CDR1 KGHDR, CDR2 SFDVKD. CDR3 residues: CATSDGDEQYF. As DNA, the CDR3 is TGTGCCACCAGTGATGGAGACGAGCAGTACTTC.